The following is a T cell receptor (beta chain) sequence with its context. What it binds is unknown. An Oncomine TCR Beta short-read assay was used to sequence the DNA from cultured CD4+ T cells. MiXCR, applied by TCRdb to the PCR reads, yields one record per CDR3 protein. Here the sample spans under 20,000 distinct CDR3 sequences, 44% being singletons. Indicated time point: late sampling 161 to 241 days after vaccination in three convalescent patients. Treatment reported: roughly ten-day PBMC culture with coronavirus spike peptide pools or control peptides (ViraFEST assay). Cultures used a few million PBMCs per well, about 10 IU/ml IL-2 and around 9.2 ug/ml peptides. Having spent nine to eleven days in culture, CD4+ T cells were then isolated by negative selection. This sample stems from a study of vaccination and CD4 T cells after COVID-19. About the study: The post-COVID sampling time was a median around 91 days after diagnosis, ranging from 35 to 161. In the control cultures, a CEFX pool, an HIV-1 Nef pool, or no peptide was supplied.

The starting material was CD4+ T cells from blood, cultured in vitro, obtained about 7 months after SARS-CoV-2 vaccination. The TCR sequence derives from a human donor who had recovered from COVID-19.

CDR3 sequence: CSAAYPLADTQYF. CDR3 nucleotide sequence: TGCAGTGCCGCCTATCCACTAGCAGATACGCAGTATTTT. V gene TRBV20-1 combines with J gene TRBJ2-3; weak D call: TRBD2 (5 bases). V was shortened by 6 bases and J by 4 bases, with 14 bases between the two germline ends. The CDR3 has 13 residues. Germline lookup yields CDR1 DFQATT and CDR2 SNEGSKA (reference sequence).